Below, 16 T cell receptor beta chains from the same sample are listed, as sequenced in a study of CD8+ T cells in alopecia areata. Reverse transcribed after extraction, RNA yielded cDNA as the sequencing template. Assay used: immunoSEQ multiplex PCR; TCRdb lists only in-frame clones, some missing. The sample records more than 95,000 clones, roughly 69% being singletons. The sequencing sample was made of CD4+ T cells sorted from blood. These receptors came from a human donor in good health.

The chain employs TRBV2 and TRBJ2-7, with TRBD1 as a possible D gene (6 bases). V was trimmed by 6 bases and J by 0 bases, leaving 12 bases between them. The CDR3 is 14 residues long. Germline assignment: CDR1 SNHLY and CDR2 FYNNEI. The CDR3 loop is CASRTGQLSYEQYF. Here the CDR3 DNA reads TGTGCCAGCAGGACAGGACAGCTCTCCTACGAGCAGTACTTC.

This chain joins TRBV7-2 and TRBJ2-3; 7 positions match TRBD2. J lost 5 bases, V lost 4 bases, and 12 bases had no gene match. CDR1 is SGHTA and CDR2 is FQGNSA in the germline V gene. This CDR3 has 16 residues. CDR3 sequence: CASSSLAAPGGDTQYF. The DNA of the CDR3 is TGTGCCAGCAGCTCCTTAGCAGCCCCGGGGGGAGATACGCAGTATTTT. Combining the CDR3 with reference TRBV7-2 and TRBJ2-3 gives the whole variable domain GAGVSQSPSNKVTEKGKDVELRCDPISGHTALYWYRQSLGQGLEFLIYFQGNSAPDKSGLPSDRFSAERTGGSVSTLTIQRTQQEDSAVYLCASSSLAAPGGDTQYFGPGTRLTVL.

This clone was seen a few times. The rearrangement uses TRBV18 and TRBJ1-1; possibly TRBD1 for D (6 bases). This CDR3 is 15 amino acids long. CDR1 KGHSH and CDR2 LQKENI come from the germline V gene. Trimming stripped 2 bases from V and 10 bases from J, with 20 bases between. Written as DNA, the CDR3 is TGTGCCAGCTCACCATTGGAAGTGACAAAAGGGGGAGCTTTCTTT. Amino acids: CASSPLEVTKGGAFF.

V gene TRBV7-2 combines with J gene TRBJ1-6; D possibly corresponds to TRBD1 (6 bases). Deletions cut 5 bases from V and 9 bases from J, with 17 bases between. The CDR3 has 15 residues. Germline V CDR1 and CDR2: SGHTA, FQGNSA. The CDR3 bases are TGTGCCAGCAGCCCACTGGGCAGGGGCGGTTCACCCCTCCACTTT. Translating gives CASSPLGRGGSPLHF.

The chain recombines TRBV29-1 with TRBJ2-5; 8 nucleotides align to TRBD1. Unmatched junction bases numbered 6, after V lost 2 bases and J lost 4 bases. Germline V gene lookup returns CDR1 SQVTM and CDR2 ANQGSEA. The CDR3 runs 14 residues. CDR3 region: CSVESRGRGETQYF. The CDR3 DNA sequence: TGCAGCGTTGAAAGCAGGGGGCGAGGAGAGACCCAGTACTTC.

The rearrangement joins TRBV5-6 to TRBJ1-1; the D is unclear. V was clipped by 1 base and J by 0 bases, with 4 bases between them. Per germline, CDR1 SGHDT and CDR2 YYEEEE. This CDR3 region has 13 residues. CDR3 sequence (DNA): TGTGCCAGCAGCTTGTCGGTGAACACTGAAGCTTTCTTT. This translates into CASSLSVNTEAFF.

The V call is TRBV30, the J call TRBJ1-1; 7 bases are shared with TRBD1. Per germline, CDR1 GTSNPN and CDR2 SVGIG (reference sequence). This CDR3 has 12 residues. The V segment lost 7 bases and the J segment 3 bases; nucleotides outside the gene matches: 5. CDR3 coding DNA: TGTGCCTTGACCCAGGGGGACACTGAAGCTTTCTTT. Protein sequence: CALTQGDTEAFF.

This clone has a handful of counts. The chain joins TRBV27 to TRBJ1-6; D not certain. This CDR3 has 12 residues. V lost 6 bases to trimming and J lost 4 bases, with 4 bases between them. Germline CDR1 is MNHEY and CDR2 is SMNVEV (reference sequence). DNA of the CDR3: TGTGCCAGCAGGGAGTATAATTCACCCCTCCACTTT. It is translated as CASREYNSPLHF.

This clone has just a few counts. The CDR3 DNA reads as TGTGCCAGCAGCCTTTCGCGTGGACAGGGCCTTCGCTCTGGAAACACCATATATTTT. It translates to CASSLSRGQGLRSGNTIYF. The chain employs TRBV7-9 and TRBJ1-3, with 8 positions matching TRBD1. V shed 5 bases and J 0 bases; nucleotides not matched to a gene: 15. Germline values: CDR1 SEHNR, CDR2 FQNEAQ (reference sequence). This CDR3 region has 19 residues.

The chain combines TRBV7-9 with TRBJ2-3; unclear D gene. V lost 4 bases to trimming and J lost 0 bases, with 8 bases between them. Germline assignment: CDR1 SEHNR and CDR2 FQNEAQ (reference sequence). The CDR3 sequence is 14 residues long. CDR3 in DNA: TGTGCCAGCAGCTCGGCCGGCAGCACAGATACGCAGTATTTT. Its protein product is CASSSAGSTDTQYF.

V and J are TRBV30 and TRBJ2-7; possibly TRBD1 for D (6 bases). Trimming shortened V by 8 bases and J by 2 bases, and 19 bases separated the two germline ends. The V gene's germline CDR1 is GTSNPN and CDR2 SVGIG (reference sequence). This CDR3 is built from 14 residues. Here the CDR3 DNA reads TGTGCCCAGGGGCTAGGGCCAAGCCCCTACGAGCAGTACTTC. Its translation: CAQGLGPSPYEQYF.

A few counts support this clone. The chain combines TRBV5-4 with TRBJ2-7; possible D gene TRBD1, 6 bases. The ends were cut back, 0 bases at V and 4 bases at J, with 17 bases in the middle. CDR1 is SGHNT and CDR2 is YYREEE in the germline V gene (reference sequence). This CDR3 has 16 residues. In nucleotides, the CDR3 is TGTGCCAGCAGCTTGGCCGGGGCAGGGGCTGTATACGAGCAGTACTTC. Translation: CASSLAGAGAVYEQYF.

V is TRBV5-1 and J is TRBJ2-5; D gene unclear. The CDR3 sequence is 12 residues long. The V end lost 3 bases, the J end lost 4 bases, and 7 bases lay between the germline ends. CDR1 is SGHRS, CDR2 YFSETQ, per germline. The CDR3 loop is CASSSPTETQYF. The CDR3 coding sequence is TGCGCCAGCAGCTCCCCTACAGAGACCCAGTACTTC.

The V and J genes are TRBV10-1 and TRBJ2-5; D is unresolved. Trimming removed 5 bases at V and 4 bases at J, with 14 bases between. The CDR3 is made up of 14 amino acids. Germline-derived CDR1 and CDR2 are WNHNN and SYGVQD (reference sequence). CDR3 coding DNA: TGCGCCAGCAGTAAAGACCGGGCCCCAGAGACCCAGTACTTC. Its translation: CASSKDRAPETQYF.

This clone was observed a handful of times. The chain joins TRBV18 to TRBJ2-5; 8 bases fit TRBD2. In germline, CDR1 is KGHSH, CDR2 LQKENI. The trim removed 2 bases at V and 5 bases at J, leaving 10 bases unmatched. The CDR3 is 16 residues long. CDR3 bases: TGTGCCAGCTCACCAGCGGGGGGCCGTTTATTCGAGACCCAGTACTTC. Protein product: CASSPAGGRLFETQYF.

The chain combines TRBV4-1 with TRBJ2-3; 11 nucleotides line up with TRBD2. There are 17 residues in the CDR3. With V trimmed by 4 bases and J by 3 bases, 9 bases remained unmatched. The germline gives CDR1 MGHRA, CDR2 YSYEKL. The CDR3 nucleotides are TGCGCCAGCAGCCTCCAGGGAACTAGCGGGGGTACAGATACGCAGTATTTT. Translation: CASSLQGTSGGTDTQYF.